Listed below are T cell receptor beta chains from one sample, sequenced in a study of T cells in Graves' hyperthyroidism and ophthalmopathy. MiXCR, applied by TCRdb to the multiplex PCR reads, yields one record per CDR3 protein. The sample lists 250,000 to 300,000 distinct CDR3 sequences, about 19% occurring once. Sequenced material: blood. The origin of the receptors is a man in his fifties or sixties with Graves' ophthalmopathy. The CDR3 runs from the conserved cysteine through the conserved F or W. A D gene is named only where the DNA matches it firmly. The size field is filled for only some rows; it gives once, few, many or a size class.

v_gene,d_gene,abundance,j_gene,CDR3nt,CDR3aa
TRBV9,.,few,TRBJ2-5,TGTGCCAGCAGCGTCCGGGGGTCCGAGACCCAGTACTTC,CASSVRGSETQYF
TRBV20-1,.,many,TRBJ2-2,TGCAGTGCGGGGACCGGGGAGCTGTTTTTT,CSAGTGELFF
TRBV12-3/TRBV12-4,.,.,TRBJ2-4,TGTGCCAGCAGTTCTCCCCCGCGGGCGGGGGCCAAAAACATTCAGTACTTC,CASSSPPRAGAKNIQYF
TRBV28,TRBD2,many,TRBJ2-5,TGTGCCAGCAGTCTAGCGGGAGGGCGGGAAGAGACCCAGTACTTC,CASSLAGGREETQYF
TRBV7-8,.,.,TRBJ1-2,TGTGCCAGCAGCTTAGGCCCCGAGTATGGCTACACCTTC,CASSLGPEYGYTF
TRBV10-3,.,.,TRBJ1-1,TGTGCCATCAGTGCGCGAGAGATGAACACTGAAGCTTTCTTT,CAISAREMNTEAFF
TRBV28,TRBD2,many,TRBJ2-1,TGTGCCAGCAGTTCAGCGGGAGTGGGTTACAATGAGCAGTTCTTC,CASSSAGVGYNEQFF
TRBV14,TRBD1,many,TRBJ2-5,TGTGCCAGCAGCGACCGGGACAGGGACCAAGAGACCCAGTACTTC,CASSDRDRDQETQYF
TRBV6-1,.,few,TRBJ2-2,TGTGCCAGCAGCCCCAGGGGTGCGGACACCGGGGAGCTGTTTTTT,CASSPRGADTGELFF
TRBV20-1,.,.,TRBJ2-1,TGCAGTGCTAGAGACCCTAATAGCGGTACTACTTACGAGCAGTTCTTC,CSARDPNSGTTYEQFF
TRBV6-1,TRBD1,few,TRBJ1-2,TGTGCCAGCAGTCCAATTCAGGGGGGGAATGGCTACACCTTC,CASSPIQGGNGYTF
TRBV28,.,many,TRBJ2-1,TGTGCCAGCAGACCCGGACAGTACAATGAGCAGTTCTTC,CASRPGQYNEQFF
TRBV19,.,.,TRBJ2-7,TGTGCCAGTAGCGTTGGCAGGGGGGCCTACGAGCAGTACTTC,CASSVGRGAYEQYF
TRBV9,TRBD1,.,TRBJ2-7,TGTGCCAGCAGCGGATCTCCGGGACAGGGAACCTACGAGCAGTACTTC,CASSGSPGQGTYEQYF
TRBV2,TRBD2,many,TRBJ2-3,TGTGCCAGCAGACCAGCGGGAGGGTTGGATACGCAGTATTTT,CASRPAGGLDTQYF
TRBV24-1,TRBD2,few,TRBJ2-2,TGTGCCACCAGTGAAGCGACTAGCGGGAAAGGGACCGGGGAGCTGTTTTTT,CATSEATSGKGTGELFF
TRBV20-1,.,many,TRBJ2-3,TGCAGTGCTCCCCAGACTAGCACAGATACGCAGTATTTT,CSAPQTSTDTQYF
TRBV6-1,TRBD2,many,TRBJ2-7,TGTGCCAGCAGTCACACCGCAGCGGGAACCTACGAGCAGTACTTC,CASSHTAAGTYEQYF
TRBV3-1,TRBD2,many,TRBJ2-5,TGTGCCAGCAGCCCGGGACTAGCGGGAGGAGGGACCCAGTACTTC,CASSPGLAGGGTQYF
TRBV24-1,TRBD1,many,TRBJ1-2,TGTGCCACCAGCGGGTCCCCGGGACAGGGAAACTATGGCTACACCTTC,CATSGSPGQGNYGYTF
TRBV20-1,TRBD1,.,TRBJ1-2,TGCAGTGCTACCCTTCTACAGGGGGCGCAGCGTGGCTACACCTTC,CSATLLQGAQRGYTF
TRBV12-5,TRBD2,few,TRBJ2-2,TGTGCTAGTGGGAGGACTAGCGGGAGGGCCGGGGAGCTGTTTTTT,CASGRTSGRAGELFF
TRBV19,TRBD1,.,TRBJ1-2,TGTGCCAGTAGTATAGGGATCGGGACAGGGGACTATGGCTACACCTTC,CASSIGIGTGDYGYTF
TRBV18,TRBD1,.,TRBJ2-6,TGTGCCAGCTCACCACAGGGGGCTACTGGGGCCAACGTCCTGACTTTC,CASSPQGATGANVLTF
TRBV5-1,TRBD2,.,TRBJ2-7,TGCGCCAGCAGCGCGGGACTAGCGGGAGGCCCACCCTACGAGCAGTACTTC,CASSAGLAGGPPYEQYF
TRBV7-8,.,.,TRBJ1-3,TGTGCCAGCAGCTTAGGCGGGAGGGGGAACTCTGGAAACACCATATATTTT,CASSLGGRGNSGNTIYF
TRBV28,.,many,TRBJ1-2,TGTGCCAGCAGTTTCGATAACTATGGCTACACCTTC,CASSFDNYGYTF
TRBV6-1,.,few,TRBJ2-1,TGTGCCAGCAGTGAAGACGGGACTGTGGGTCGGAATGAGCAGTTCTTC,CASSEDGTVGRNEQFF
TRBV20-1,TRBD2,many,TRBJ2-3,TGCAGTGCAAAACTAGCGGGAGGGCCCCGCAGCACAGATACGCAGTATTTT,CSAKLAGGPRSTDTQYF
TRBV4-1,.,once,TRBJ1-1,TGCGCCAGCAGCCAACCACGGCTTCTCACTGAAGCTTCCTTT,CASSQPRLLTEASF
TRBV2,TRBD2,many,TRBJ2-1,TGTGCCAGCAGCGACTGGTCTAGCGGGAGCTATGAGCAGTTCTTC,CASSDWSSGSYEQFF
TRBV5-1,.,many,TRBJ1-2,TGCGCCAGCAGGGCCGCAGAGGCTACACCCTCGCTCACCTTC,CASRAAEATPSLTF
TRBV28,TRBD1,few,TRBJ1-5,TGTGCCAGCAGAGTGGACAGGGGCGGACAGCCCCAGCATTTT,CASRVDRGGQPQHF
TRBV11-2,.,many,TRBJ1-6,TGTGCCAGCAGTTCAATTTGGGGGTCCAATTCACCCCTCCACTTT,CASSSIWGSNSPLHF
TRBV20-1,.,many,TRBJ2-7,TGCAGTGCGAGAAGGGATTACGAGCAGTACTTC,CSARRDYEQYF
TRBV28,TRBD2,.,TRBJ2-3,TGTGCCAGCAGTCGATTGGGAGGGGCGGCAGATACGCAGTATTTT,CASSRLGGAADTQYF
TRBV5-1,TRBD1,.,TRBJ2-5,TGCGCCAGCAGCCCGGGACAGAGGGAGACCCAGTACTTC,CASSPGQRETQYF
TRBV4-1,.,few,TRBJ1-1,TGCGCCAGCAGCCAAGAGGCAGCGAGGAACACTGAAGCTTTCTTT,CASSQEAARNTEAFF
TRBV7-9,TRBD1,.,TRBJ1-2,TGTGCCAGCAGCCCCTCCTGGACAGGGTATGGCTACACCTTC,CASSPSWTGYGYTF
TRBV5-1,.,.,TRBJ2-2,TGCGCCAGCAGCTTAACAACCTACACCGGGGAGCTGTTTTTT,CASSLTTYTGELFF
TRBV30,TRBD1,few,TRBJ2-3,TGTGCCTGGAGTGTAGGACAGGGTGCCGATACGCAGTATTTT,CAWSVGQGADTQYF
TRBV2,TRBD2,many,TRBJ2-3,TGTGCCAGTGGACTAGCGGGAGATACGCAGTATTTT,CASGLAGDTQYF
TRBV3-1,TRBD1,few,TRBJ2-5,TGTGCCAGCAGCCAGCTCGGACAGGGGAGGAAGACCCAGTACTTC,CASSQLGQGRKTQYF
TRBV5-1,TRBD2,many,TRBJ2-1,TGCGCCAGCAGGGAGACTAGCGGGAGTACAATGGAGCAGTTCTTC,CASRETSGSTMEQFF
TRBV24-1,TRBD1,.,TRBJ1-2,TGTGCCACCAGTGACCCGACAGGGAACTATGGCTACACCTTC,CATSDPTGNYGYTF
TRBV20-1,TRBD1,.,TRBJ1-4,TGCAGTGCTAGAGAGGGACAGAATGAAAAACTGTTTTTT,CSAREGQNEKLFF
TRBV20-1,.,few,TRBJ2-7,TGCAGTGCTGCGTCTCGGTGGGGGAACGATTACGAGCAGTACTTC,CSAASRWGNDYEQYF
TRBV4-1,.,few,TRBJ2-7,TGCGCCAGCAGCCAAGATATCGGAGCGACCTCCTACGAGCAGTACTTC,CASSQDIGATSYEQYF
TRBV28,.,many,TRBJ1-6,TGTGCCAGCAGGGCAGCCCGAAATTCACCCCTCCACTTT,CASRAARNSPLHF
TRBV10-3,.,.,TRBJ2-7,TGTGCCATCAGTGAGTATCTGGGAGGCTACGAGCAGTACTTC,CAISEYLGGYEQYF
TRBV24-1,TRBD1,many,TRBJ2-4,TGTGCCACCAGTGATACCACGACAGGGACCAAAAACATTCAGTACTTC,CATSDTTTGTKNIQYF
TRBV5-1,.,few,TRBJ2-7,TGCGCCAGCAGTCCCGTTGGGATAAAGATCTTGTCCTACGAGCAGTACTTC,CASSPVGIKILSYEQYF
TRBV10-3,.,few,TRBJ2-7,TGTGCCCTCGGTGAGGGGCCCGACGAGCAGTACTTC,CALGEGPDEQYF
TRBV25-1,TRBD1,.,TRBJ1-2,TGTGCCAGCAGTGCGACGGGGACAGGGGGCTTCCAAACCAGCTATGGCTACACCTTC,CASSATGTGGFQTSYGYTF